This TCR beta chain was observed in a study of early stage breast cancer tumors. Study information: Roughly 10-fold was the mean read coverage per sample.

A word on this clone: As yet, its antigen is unknown.

CDR3 length equals 11 residues. J lost 7 bases, V lost 6 bases, and 4 bases had no gene match. Germline lookup yields CDR1 DFQATT and CDR2 SNEGSKA (reference sequence). Study outcomes and limitations: Comparing each tissue with blood distinguished tumor from normal in 14 of 16 patients. Compared with adjacent normal breast, tumors showed 2 to 2.5-fold denser, more clonal T cells.

Blood replicates held 0.5 ug DNA, tumor or normal breast approximately 1.5 ug, two each. Repertoires were generated with immunoSEQ multiplex PCR, while TCRdb's copy carries only in-frame clones and drops some. The sample yields 25,000 to 30,000 clones, 50% to 75% seen once. This clonotype was obtained from a person between 50 and 60 years old with breast cancer. The rearrangement joins TRBV20-1 to TRBJ1-1; 8 bases fit TRBD1. The sample consisted of breast tumor tissue. The CDR3 reads CSAEQGVEAFF. The CDR3 DNA sequence: TGCAGTGCGGAACAGGGGGTTGAAGCTTTCTTT.